The clone carrying this T cell receptor (beta chain) was recorded once. Per the original methods: Estimates of nucleated cell counts were drawn from the amplification of reference gene primers. The data were produced by immunoSEQ multiplex PCR, yet TCRdb's version contains in-frame clones alone and is incomplete. D and trimming were read from the DNA, whereas the V and J calls and clone size are those reported in that table. Of hundreds of thousands of clones listed, more than 70% are singletons. The source of the sample is a study of blood T cell repertoires in COVID-19. Overall study: Samples came from the United States, Italy and Spain, spanning acute and convalescent COVID-19. The analysed material was cDNA or gDNA that came from T cells, B-cell-depleted T cells, or PBMCs.

Patients in Seattle were enrolled during active infection, then followed longitudinally. There are 17 residues in the CDR3. With 3 bases clipped from V and 2 bases from J, the junction kept 10 bases outside the gene matches. CDR1 and CDR2 (germline): MNHEY, SMNVEV (reference sequence). The clonotype originates from a woman aged 45-65 years with COVID-19, enrolled during active disease. The gene calls are TRBV27 and TRBJ1-5; 7 nucleotides agree with TRBD1. The source material was peripheral blood. The chain's CDR3 is CASSFWDSTGCNQPQHF. CDR3 bases: TGTGCCAGCAGTTTTTGGGATTCGACAGGGTGCAATCAGCCCCAGCATTTT.